A single sample is the source of the 16 T cell receptor beta chains below, sequenced in a study of control samples from healthy donors and cancer patients. Repertoires were generated with immunoSEQ multiplex PCR, while TCRdb's copy carries only in-frame clones and drops some. The profile covers 150,000 or so clones, with under 95% appearing a single time and about 5.8% taken by the ten largest. Sequencing was carried out using blood. These receptors all stem from a man aged 18 to 30 in good health.

The sample holds a few counts of this clone. The V and J genes are TRBV7-6 and TRBJ1-3, with D perhaps matching TRBD1 (6 bases). Germline loops: CDR1 SGHVS, CDR2 FNYEAQ. The CDR3 length is 17 residues. Trimming pared 5 bases from V and 0 bases from J, leaving 17 bases between. The CDR3 protein is CASSRGADYISGNTIYF. DNA of the CDR3: TGTGCCAGCAGCCGGGGGGCTGACTACATCTCTGGAAACACCATATATTTT.

The chain couples TRBV18 to TRBJ1-2; 10 bases fit TRBD1. V lost 6 bases to trimming and J lost 4 bases; unmatched junction nucleotides: 8. Germline V lookup: CDR1 KGHSH, CDR2 LQKENI. The CDR3 contains 15 residues. In DNA form, the CDR3 reads TGTGCCAGCTCTAATACGACAGGGGGCGTCTATGGCTACACCTTC. It codes for CASSNTTGGVYGYTF.

The rearrangement links TRBV5-1 to TRBJ1-1; D possibly corresponds to TRBD1 (5 bases). The CDR3 has 14 amino acids. The germline gives CDR1 SGHRS, CDR2 YFSETQ. Between the trimmed V and J ends, which lost 9 bases and 4 bases, there was a span of 19 bases. CDR3 sequence: CATTESRESTEAFF. Here the CDR3 DNA reads TGCGCCACTACCGAATCCAGGGAGAGCACTGAAGCTTTCTTT.

The chain combines TRBV30 with TRBJ2-7; TRBD1 might be the D (6 bases). The CDR3 sequence is 15 residues long. Germline assignment: CDR1 GTSNPN and CDR2 SVGIG (reference sequence). Between the trimmed V and J ends, which lost 0 bases and 3 bases, there was a span of 15 bases. The CDR3 sequence is CAWSVLGQSFYEQYF. CDR3 DNA sequence: TGTGCCTGGAGTGTATTAGGACAGTCGTTCTACGAGCAGTACTTC.

This chain connects TRBV7-2 to TRBJ2-7, with TRBD2 identical over 8 bases. Germline loops: CDR1 SGHTA, CDR2 FQGNSA. CDR3 length: 15 residues. The trim removed 5 bases at V and 4 bases at J, leaving 10 bases unmatched. The CDR3 DNA sequence: TGTGCCAGCAGCCCTCGGGCGGGGGGCGGTTACGAGCAGTACTTC. Encoded protein: CASSPRAGGGYEQYF.

The chain carries TRBV5-4 and TRBJ2-3; tentative D call: TRBD1 (5 bases). This CDR3 has 16 residues. V was shortened by 0 bases and J by 2 bases, with 13 bases between the two germline ends. Germline V CDR1 and CDR2: SGHNT, YYREEE (reference sequence). CDR3 protein: CASSLAAQGYTDTQYF. The CDR3 nucleotides are TGTGCCAGCAGCTTGGCCGCGCAGGGTTACACAGATACGCAGTATTTT.

This clone was detected only once. J is TRBJ2-5 and V is TRBV7-2, with 10 bases that match TRBD2. The CDR3 runs to 14 residues. Germline V lookup: CDR1 SGHTA, CDR2 FQGNSA. Trimming cost V 1 base and J 9 bases; bases outside gene matches: 5. The CDR3 DNA follows: TGTGCCAGCAGCTTAGAGCGGAGCGGGAGGGCCCAGTACTTC. This encodes CASSLERSGRAQYF.

This chain uses TRBV2 with TRBJ1-2; possibly TRBD1 for D (6 bases). Germline V lookup: CDR1 SNHLY, CDR2 FYNNEI. Trimming shortened V by 7 bases and J by 0 bases, and 15 bases separated the two germline ends. The CDR3 extends over 15 amino acids. Here the CDR3 reads CASTLRQATNYGYTF. CDR3 DNA: TGTGCCAGCACCCTCCGACAGGCAACTAACTATGGCTACACCTTC.

The rearrangement joins TRBV4-1 to TRBJ1-1; possible D gene TRBD1, 5 bases. The CDR3 sequence is 14 residues long. V gave up 0 bases and J gave up 4 bases, with 9 bases separating them. In germline, CDR1 is MGHRA, CDR2 YSYEKL. CDR3 region: CASSQDWGPTEAFF. CDR3 sequence (DNA): TGCGCCAGCAGCCAAGACTGGGGACCCACTGAAGCTTTCTTT.

The genes are TRBV19 and TRBJ1-1, with a possible D match to TRBD1 (6 bases). V lost 7 bases to trimming and J lost 1 base, with 10 bases between them. Germline values: CDR1 LNHDA, CDR2 SQIVND (reference sequence). The CDR3 sequence is 13 residues long. The CDR3, as DNA: TGTGCCAGTAACCCGACAGGGAACACTGAAGCTTTCTTT. Its protein is CASNPTGNTEAFF.

This chain joins TRBV7-3 and TRBJ2-1; 12 bases align to TRBD2. The CDR3 covers 17 residues. Germline assignment: CDR1 SGHTA and CDR2 FQGTGA. J was trimmed by 1 base and V by 4 bases; bases with no gene match: 5. In nucleotides, the CDR3 is TGTGCCAGCAGCTCCCAGACTAGCGGGAGATCCTACAATGAGCAGTTCTTC. It specifies CASSSQTSGRSYNEQFF.

The chain couples TRBV7-9 to TRBJ2-2; the D is unclear. The CDR3 consists of 16 residues. CDR1 is SEHNR, CDR2 FQNEAQ, per germline (reference sequence). V shed 3 bases and J shed 6 bases, with 17 bases lying between them. The CDR3 nucleotides read TGTGCCAGCAGCTTCCCGCCGGACGGCATATCCGGGGAGCTGTTTTTT. This gives the protein CASSFPPDGISGELFF.

The J gene is TRBJ2-7, the V gene TRBV6-5; D is uncertain. Deletions cut 7 bases from V and 3 bases from J, with 7 bases between. The CDR3 is made up of 11 amino acids. Germline lookup yields CDR1 MNHEY and CDR2 SVGAGI. The CDR3 region has the DNA TGTGCCAGCACCCGAGACTACGAGCAGTACTTC. This sequence encodes CASTRDYEQYF.

The chain employs TRBV29-1 and TRBJ2-7; 7 bases are shared with TRBD1. Germline CDR1 is SQVTM and CDR2 is ANQGSEA. J lost 4 bases, V lost 1 base, and 7 bases had no gene match. The CDR3 consists of 14 residues. This CDR3 reads CSVEGQGMDYEQYF. CDR3 nucleotides: TGCAGCGTTGAAGGACAGGGAATGGATTACGAGCAGTACTTC.

V usage is TRBV3-1 (or the pseudogene TRBV3-2) and J usage is TRBJ2-3; 8 positions match TRBD2. CDR1 and CDR2 from the germline V gene are LGHDT and YNNKEL (reference sequence). The CDR3 spans 16 residues. With 1 base clipped from V and 2 bases from J, the junction kept 5 bases outside the gene matches. Here the CDR3 reads CASSQGRAGVTDTQYF. Here the CDR3 DNA reads TGTGCCAGCAGCCAAGGTCGAGCGGGGGTCACAGATACGCAGTATTTT.

This clone was observed a handful of times. The chain is built from TRBV19 and TRBJ1-5, with D hard to call. Germline loops: CDR1 LNHDA, CDR2 SQIVND (reference sequence). This CDR3 has 14 amino acids. Trimming took off 3 bases at V and 6 bases at J, with 12 bases between the two ends. The CDR3 coding sequence is TGTGCCAGTAGTATTGTGGCGGGAAGTCAGCCCCAGCATTTT. This codes for CASSIVAGSQPQHF.